Below are 28 T cell receptor beta chains sequenced from a single sample in a study of cytomegalovirus exposure and HLA in healthy donors. PCR involved 60 Vbeta and 13 Jbeta primers. Produced via immunoSEQ multiplex PCR; TCRdb's table is partial and in-frame only. Of 200,000 to 250,000 clones listed, 75% to 90% were seen once; the top ten hold 0.71%. The sequencing sample was made of PBMCs. These receptors were collected from a boy aged 2-9 years in good health and CMV-seronegative.

This clone has a single count. The DNA of the CDR3 is TGTGCCAGCAGTGGAAAGGCGGGCAATCAGCCCCAGCATTTT. This encodes CASSGKAGNQPQHF. The chain links TRBV2 to TRBJ1-5; D is undetermined. Trimming pared 4 bases from V and 2 bases from J, leaving 9 bases between. The length of the CDR3 is 14 residues. Per the germline V gene, CDR1 is SNHLY and CDR2 is FYNNEI.

The V gene is TRBV11-2, the J gene TRBJ2-1; D might be TRBD2 (6 bases). CDR3 length: 13 amino acids. The germline V and J ends were trimmed by 5 bases and 7 bases, with 12 bases remaining between them. Germline V gene sequence: CDR1 SGHAT, CDR2 FQNNGV. The CDR3 loop reads CASSLGTRNEQFF. In DNA form, the CDR3 reads TGTGCCAGCAGCCTTGGGACTCGAAATGAGCAGTTCTTC.

The rearrangement links TRBV6-1 to TRBJ2-3, with D possibly TRBD2 on 5 matching bases. The CDR3 is made up of 15 amino acids. CDR1 and CDR2 from the germline V gene are MNHNS and SASEGT. Trimming pared 9 bases from V and 1 base from J, leaving 17 bases between. In nucleotides, the CDR3 is TGTGCCAGTCGCCCAACTAGTACCCGCACAGATACGCAGTATTTT. It encodes CASRPTSTRTDTQYF.

This chain joins TRBV7-6 and TRBJ1-1; no reliable D call. V gave up 2 bases and J gave up 2 bases, with 9 bases separating them. From germline, CDR1 is SGHVS and CDR2 FNYEAQ. The CDR3 contains 14 residues. The CDR3 loop reads CASSLRGKNTEAFF. The CDR3 DNA is TGTGCCAGCAGCTTAAGAGGGAAAAACACTGAAGCTTTCTTT.

V is TRBV6-5 and J is TRBJ1-6; 8 nucleotides align to TRBD1. The germline gives CDR1 MNHEY, CDR2 SVGAGI. V gave up 4 bases and J gave up 7 bases; unmatched junction bases: 3. CDR3 size: 14 residues. CDR3 region: CASSLTGENSPLHF. The CDR3 nucleotides are TGTGCCAGCAGTTTGACAGGGGAGAATTCACCCCTCCACTTT.

The gene calls are TRBV30 and TRBJ2-2; TRBD2 matches at 9 bases. V shed 2 bases and J 4 bases; nucleotides not matched to a gene: 5. The CDR3 spans 15 residues. Germline CDR1 is GTSNPN and CDR2 is SVGIG (reference sequence). In DNA, the CDR3 is TGTGCCTGGAGTTTAGCGGGAGCGGGCACCGGGGAGCTGTTTTTT. Encoded protein: CAWSLAGAGTGELFF.

V and J are TRBV6-5 and TRBJ2-7; 7 bases fit TRBD1. V shed 0 bases, J shed 6 bases, and the junction held 8 bases outside the gene matches. Germline assignment: CDR1 MNHEY and CDR2 SVGAGI. The CDR3 sequence is 15 residues long. The CDR3, as DNA: TGTGCCAGCAGTTACTCGAAAACAGGGGTGGGCGAGCAGTACTTC. Its translation: CASSYSKTGVGEQYF.

The chain joins TRBV19 to TRBJ1-1; 8 bases are shared with TRBD1. Per the germline V gene, CDR1 is LNHDA and CDR2 is SQIVND (reference sequence). V lost 7 bases and J lost 4; bases outside the gene matches: 8. CDR3 length: 14 residues. The CDR3 DNA reads TGTGCCAGTATCTTACAGGGGGTTGGCACTGAAGCTTTCTTT. Its protein is CASILQGVGTEAFF.

A few counts support this clone. This rearrangement joins TRBV30 to TRBJ1-1; 9 bases line up with TRBD1. CDR1 and CDR2 from the germline V gene are GTSNPN and SVGIG (reference sequence). CDR3 length: 14 residues. V trimming: 3 bases; J trimming: 6 bases; junction bases outside the gene matches: 8. The CDR3 sequence: CAWSRPGTGPEAFF. The CDR3 DNA is TGTGCCTGGAGCCGTCCCGGGACAGGGCCTGAAGCTTTCTTT.

The chain couples TRBV6-5 to TRBJ1-2; the D gene is possibly TRBD1 (6 bases). The germline V gene has CDR1 MNHEY and CDR2 SVGAGI. Trimming shortened V by 5 bases and J by 3 bases, and 7 bases separated the two germline ends. CDR3 length: 12 residues. The CDR3 DNA follows: TGTGCCAGCAGTACAGGGTACTATGGCTACACCTTC. It specifies CASSTGYYGYTF.

The chain has TRBV25-1 and TRBJ1-3; D gene unclear. Between the trimmed V and J ends, which lost 0 bases and 0 bases, there was a span of 6 bases. Germline CDR1 and CDR2: MGHDK and SYGVNS. The CDR3 totals 15 residues. The CDR3 loop is CASSEYRSSGNTIYF. The CDR3 region has the DNA TGTGCCAGCAGTGAATATAGGAGCTCTGGAAACACCATATATTTT.

The V call is TRBV7-6, the J call TRBJ1-6; D might be TRBD1 (6 bases). Per the germline V gene, CDR1 is SGHVS and CDR2 is FNYEAQ. The CDR3 totals 16 residues. The V end lost 2 bases, the J end lost 4 bases, and 12 bases lay between the germline ends. CDR3 sequence: CASSLSGDNYNSPLHF. CDR3 DNA: TGTGCCAGCAGCTTATCAGGGGATAATTATAATTCACCCCTCCACTTT.

This clone has a handful of counts. The chain carries TRBV4-1 and TRBJ1-1; D uncertain. The CDR3 runs 12 residues. Germline V gene data show CDR1 as MGHRA and CDR2 as YSYEKL. V shed 3 bases and J shed 2 bases, with 4 bases lying between them. Written as DNA, the CDR3 is TGCGCCAGCAGCCAGGCCAACACTGAAGCTTTCTTT. Translated: CASSQANTEAFF.

The V gene is TRBV5-1, the J gene TRBJ2-2, with a possible D match to TRBD2 (6 bases). Germline V lookup: CDR1 SGHRS, CDR2 YFSETQ. Between the trimmed V and J ends, which lost 2 bases and 7 bases, there was a span of 12 bases. The CDR3 contains 14 residues. CDR3 sequence reads: CASSLFGGDGELFF. CDR3 bases: TGCGCCAGCAGCTTATTCGGCGGGGACGGGGAGCTGTTTTTT.

The chain carries TRBV10-3 and TRBJ1-2; a weak D match, TRBD1 (6 bases). The CDR3 has 14 residues. Deletions cut 4 bases from V and 2 bases from J, with 11 bases between. Per germline, CDR1 ENHRY and CDR2 SYGVKD. The CDR3 DNA sequence: TGTGCCATCAGTGGAGAGGGGGGGAACTATGGCTACACCTTC. It specifies CAISGEGGNYGYTF.

The rearrangement uses TRBV5-6 and TRBJ2-3; possibly TRBD2 for D (6 bases). The CDR3 is made up of 14 amino acids. V shed 4 bases and J shed 6 bases, with 15 bases lying between them. CDR1 is SGHDT and CDR2 is YYEEEE in the germline V gene. DNA of the CDR3: TGTGCCAGCAGCAGGAGGGCTCCACTCGATACGCAGTATTTT. Its translation: CASSRRAPLDTQYF. Combining the CDR3 with reference TRBV5-6 and TRBJ2-3 gives the whole variable domain DAGVTQSPTHLIKTRGQQVTLRCSPKSGHDTVSWYQQALGQGPQFIFQYYEEEERQRGNFPDRFSGHQFPNYSSELNVNALLLGDSALYLCASSRRAPLDTQYFGPGTRLTVL.

The chain couples TRBV7-8 to TRBJ1-1; 10 bases fit TRBD1. Trimming removed 4 bases from V and 0 bases from J; junction bases left unmatched: 5. This CDR3 spans 16 amino acids. Germline V gives CDR1 SGHVS, CDR2 FQNEAQ. CDR3 DNA sequence: TGTGCCAGCAGCTACCTCGGACAGGGGGTGAACACTGAAGCTTTCTTT. The encoded protein is CASSYLGQGVNTEAFF.

The J gene is TRBJ2-1, the V gene TRBV9; 8 bases agree with TRBD2. This CDR3 comprises 16 residues. Germline CDR1 reads SGDLS; CDR2 reads YYNGEE. V shed 4 bases, J shed 4 bases, and the junction held 10 bases outside the gene matches. The CDR3 DNA reads TGTGCCAGCAGCCCCCGACTAGCGCCACAATACAATGAGCAGTTCTTC. It yields the protein CASSPRLAPQYNEQFF. The variable domain in full, completed from reference TRBV9 and TRBJ2-1, reads DSGVTQTPKHLITATGQRVTLRCSPRSGDLSVYWYQQSLDQGLQFLIQYYNGEERAKGNILERFSAQQFPDLHSELNLSSLELGDSALYFCASSPRLAPQYNEQFFGPGTRLTVL.

V gene TRBV2 combines with J gene TRBJ2-2; weak D call: TRBD1 (5 bases). V was clipped by 8 bases and J by 6 bases, with 13 bases between them. CDR1 is SNHLY, CDR2 FYNNEI, per germline. The CDR3 is made up of 13 amino acids. DNA for the CDR3: TGTGCCAGCGGGGCGACGGTTTCCGGGGAGCTGTTTTTT. It encodes CASGATVSGELFF.

CDR3 DNA sequence: TGTGCCAGCAAAGGGACAGATAGCAATCAGCCCCAGCATTTT. It specifies CASKGTDSNQPQHF. V gene TRBV6-6 combines with J gene TRBJ1-5; 7 bases map to TRBD1. V lost 7 bases to trimming and J lost 0 bases; unmatched junction nucleotides: 3. CDR1 and CDR2 from the germline V gene are MNHNY and SVGAGI (reference sequence). There are 14 residues in the CDR3.

This clone came up once. The CDR3 coding sequence is TGTGCCAGTAGTCTATATGGACAGATTAACTATGGCTACACCTTC. This translates into CASSLYGQINYGYTF. The chain uses TRBV19 and TRBJ1-2; a weak D match, TRBD1 (6 bases). The CDR3 runs 15 residues. Germline CDR1 reads LNHDA; CDR2 reads SQIVND (reference sequence). V was trimmed by 5 bases and J by 1 base, leaving 14 bases between them.

The chain employs TRBV7-6 and TRBJ2-3; D is unclear. Germline V lookup: CDR1 SGHVS, CDR2 FNYEAQ. Trimming stripped 5 bases from V and 3 bases from J, with 15 bases between. This CDR3 is built from 15 residues. The CDR3 nucleotides read TGTGCCAGCAGCCTCGTAACAGCTTGGACAGATACGCAGTATTTT. It encodes CASSLVTAWTDTQYF.

This clone has just a few counts. The V and J genes are TRBV6-6 and TRBJ2-7; possibly TRBD1 for D (6 bases). CDR3 length: 13 residues. The V gene lost 7 bases and the J gene lost 5 bases, with 15 bases spanning the gap. CDR1 MNHNY and CDR2 SVGAGI come from the germline V gene (reference sequence). The CDR3 coding sequence is TGTGCCAGCATATCGCCCAGGGGCAACGAGCAGTACTTC. Protein product: CASISPRGNEQYF.

The chain is built from TRBV7-9 and TRBJ2-3, with 10 bases matching TRBD2. V shed 4 bases, J shed 2 bases, and the junction held 9 bases outside the gene matches. Germline lookup yields CDR1 SEHNR and CDR2 FQNEAQ (reference sequence). The CDR3 sequence is 17 residues long. The CDR3 bases are TGTGCCAGCAGCTCACCGGGACTAGCGTACGACACAGATACGCAGTATTTT. The encoded protein is CASSSPGLAYDTDTQYF.

A few counts support this clone. This chain uses TRBV6-1 with TRBJ1-1; D ambiguous. V lost 7 bases and J 6 bases, leaving 15 bases between the germline ends. This CDR3 spans 13 amino acids. Germline CDR1 MNHNS, CDR2 SASEGT. The CDR3 region is CASNLYYVSEAFF. The CDR3 nucleotides are TGTGCCAGCAACCTCTATTACGTCTCTGAAGCTTTCTTT.

The chain combines TRBV29-1 with TRBJ2-1; 8 bases match TRBD2. V gave up 5 bases and J gave up 6 bases; unmatched junction bases: 6. The CDR3 is made up of 13 amino acids. Germline lookup yields CDR1 SQVTM and CDR2 ANQGSEA. The CDR3 reads CSVRTGGVNEQFF. The CDR3, as DNA: TGCAGCGTTCGAACGGGGGGGGTCAATGAGCAGTTCTTC.

This sequence joins TRBV7-9 and TRBJ1-2; TRBD1 might be the D (6 bases). CDR3 size: 11 residues. Germline CDR1 and CDR2: SEHNR and FQNEAQ (reference sequence). With 5 bases removed from V and 11 bases from J, the gap between germline ends came to 12 bases. CDR3 in DNA: TGTGCCAGCAGCCAGGACAGAACTTACACCTTC. Translated: CASSQDRTYTF.

This chain links TRBV18 with TRBJ1-1, with TRBD1 matching over 7 bases. V dropped 1 base and J dropped 10; count of bases not matched to a gene: 12. CDR1 is KGHSH, CDR2 LQKENI, per germline. This CDR3 has 15 residues. CDR3 residues: CASSPLGQGGSGAFF. The CDR3 coding sequence is TGTGCCAGCTCACCACTCGGGCAGGGGGGATCGGGAGCTTTCTTT.